These 15 T cell receptor beta chains were all obtained from the same sample, sequenced in a study of vaccination and CD4 T cells after COVID-19. The time point was: late sampling 161 to 241 days after vaccination in a few convalescent patients. TCRdb recomputed calls from the PCR reads with MiXCR, one row per CDR3 protein. The repertoire holds 25,000 to 35,000 distinct CDR3 sequences, with roughly 50% as singletons. The sample in question was CD4+ T cells from blood, obtained about 7 months after SARS-CoV-2 vaccination. These receptors originate from a human donor who had recovered from COVID-19.

This chain joins TRBV7-9 and TRBJ2-1; D may be TRBD1 or TRBD2 (5 bases each). Trimming stripped 5 bases from V and 7 bases from J, with 18 bases between. This CDR3 is built from 15 residues. CDR1 SEHNR and CDR2 FQNEAQ come from the germline V gene (reference sequence). The CDR3 region is CASSKAVGRANEQFF. Written as DNA, the CDR3 is TGTGCCAGCAGCAAAGCGGTGGGCAGGGCGAATGAGCAGTTCTTC.

Written as DNA, the CDR3 is TGTGCCAGCAGCTTAGACGGCTATGGCTACACCTTC. Translated, it gives CASSLDGYGYTF. The V call is TRBV7-9, the J call TRBJ1-2, with D unresolved. The length of the CDR3 is 12 residues. Germline V gene sequence: CDR1 SEHNR, CDR2 FQNEAQ (reference sequence). Trimming cost V 1 base and J 4 bases, with 4 bases left between them.

This chain links TRBV20-1 with TRBJ1-6; TRBD1 is a possible D gene (5 bases). Germline values: CDR1 DFQATT, CDR2 SNEGSKA (reference sequence). This CDR3 region has 14 residues. Trimming took off 8 bases at V and 1 base at J, with 12 bases between the two ends. CDR3 coding DNA: TGCAGTACTAAGGGGAATTCCTATAATTCACCCCTCCACTTT. Its protein product is CSTKGNSYNSPLHF.

The chain recombines TRBV7-8 with TRBJ1-1, with a possible D match to TRBD1 (6 bases). This CDR3 spans 13 amino acids. V was clipped by 1 base and J by 11 bases, with 14 bases between them. Germline CDR1 is SGHVS and CDR2 is FQNEAQ. CDR3 DNA sequence: TGTGCCAGCAGCTTAGGGAGCACAGGGAATGCTTTCTTT. Its protein is CASSLGSTGNAFF.

J is TRBJ1-5 and V is TRBV7-6; the match to TRBD1 covers 7 bases. Per germline, CDR1 SGHVS and CDR2 FNYEAQ. V lost 2 bases to trimming and J lost 1 base; unmatched junction nucleotides: 2. CDR3 length equals 15 residues. The CDR3 DNA sequence: TGTGCCAGCAGCTTAAAGACAGGGAGCAATCAGCCCCAGCATTTT. Translated, it gives CASSLKTGSNQPQHF.

This chain links TRBV27 with TRBJ2-7, with D uncertain. CDR3 size: 14 residues. The germline V and J ends were trimmed by 1 base and 0 bases, with 7 bases remaining between them. Germline CDR1 and CDR2: MNHEY and SMNVEV (reference sequence). In nucleotides, the CDR3 is TGTGCCAGCAGTTTATTTGAGAGCTCCTACGAGCAGTACTTC. Its translation: CASSLFESSYEQYF.

The chain recombines TRBV27 with TRBJ2-1, with D uncertain. The CDR3 sequence is 11 residues long. Germline CDR1 is MNHEY and CDR2 is SMNVEV (reference sequence). Between the trimmed V and J ends, which lost 5 bases and 9 bases, there was a span of 8 bases. Here the CDR3 DNA reads TGTGCCAGCAGTACCCCGCCTGAGCAGTTCTTC. This translates into CASSTPPEQFF.

The rearrangement joins TRBV28 to TRBJ2-7; 7 nucleotides line up with TRBD2. V was clipped by 8 bases and J by 0 bases; unmatched bases: 4. The CDR3 spans 13 residues. Germline loops: CDR1 MDHEN, CDR2 SYDVKM. The CDR3 spells CASGRGYSYEQYF. The CDR3 region has the DNA TGTGCCAGCGGGCGGGGGTACTCCTACGAGCAGTACTTC.

V gene TRBV19 combines with J gene TRBJ1-1; 7 nucleotides align to TRBD1. Germline CDR1 is LNHDA and CDR2 is SQIVND (reference sequence). The length of the CDR3 is 15 residues. The V and J ends lost 8 bases and 5 bases, in that order; junction bases with no gene match: 14. The CDR3 bases are TGTGCCAGTGATCCCCAGGGCCAGGGGGGGACTGAAGCTTTCTTT. This encodes CASDPQGQGGTEAFF.

The CDR3 nucleotides read TGTGCCAGCAGCTCTCAGGGTGTCGGTTCACCCCTCCACTTT. Protein sequence: CASSSQGVGSPLHF. The chain joins TRBV7-3 to TRBJ1-6; D is perhaps TRBD1 (5 bases). This CDR3 spans 14 amino acids. V lost 4 bases to trimming and J lost 9 bases, with 13 bases between them. CDR1 SGHTA and CDR2 FQGTGA come from the germline V gene.

The V gene is TRBV12-3 or TRBV12-4, the J gene TRBJ2-7; TRBD1 matches 12 bases. The CDR3 length is 15 residues. V shed 6 bases, J shed 0 bases, and the junction held 3 bases outside the gene matches. The CDR3, as DNA: TGTGCCAGCAGAACGGGACAGGGGGCCTCCTACGAGCAGTACTTC. Its translation is CASRTGQGASYEQYF.

This sequence joins TRBV6-1 and TRBJ2-1, with a weak D call TRBD2 (7 bases). CDR3 size: 13 residues. Germline CDR1 MNHNS, CDR2 SASEGT. V lost 7 bases and J 8 bases, leaving 15 bases between the germline ends. The CDR3: CASTRGPSYEQFF. As DNA, the CDR3 is TGTGCCAGCACGCGGGGGCCTAGTTATGAGCAGTTCTTC.

The chain combines TRBV7-9 with TRBJ2-7, with a weak D call TRBD2 (6 bases). This CDR3 region has 14 residues. The germline V and J ends were trimmed by 7 bases and 5 bases, with 18 bases remaining between them. CDR1 SEHNR and CDR2 FQNEAQ come from the germline V gene (reference sequence). The CDR3 reads CASIPGVGFNEQYF. In nucleotides, the CDR3 is TGTGCCAGCATCCCGGGGGTGGGGTTTAACGAGCAGTACTTC.

V and J are TRBV7-9 and TRBJ2-1, with D perhaps matching TRBD1 (6 bases). The germline V gene has CDR1 SEHNR and CDR2 FQNEAQ (reference sequence). This CDR3 spans 15 amino acids. Between the trimmed V and J ends, which lost 5 bases and 3 bases, there was a span of 14 bases. Here the CDR3 reads CASSNTGLVYNEQFF. In DNA, the CDR3 is TGTGCCAGCAGCAATACAGGGTTAGTCTACAATGAGCAGTTCTTC.

The chain carries TRBV20-1 and TRBJ2-5, with 7 bases lining up with TRBD2. The germline V gene encodes CDR1 DFQATT and CDR2 SNEGSKA (reference sequence). This CDR3 is 13 amino acids long. V lost 2 bases, J lost 5 bases, and 5 bases stayed unmatched. The CDR3 nucleotides read TGCAGTGCTAGAATCGGCGGGAGTGAGACCCAGTACTTC. This codes for CSARIGGSETQYF.